Below, 22 T cell receptor beta chains from the same sample are listed, as sequenced in a study of post-analysis software for immune sequencing data. Findings and caveats of the study: Five or six TRBV segments, including TRBV5-6, TRBV5-1 and TRBV20-1, were more frequent in patients than controls.

These receptors' targets are unknown. TCR beta libraries were prepared from cDNA with unique molecular identifiers. One entry per CDR3 protein results from TCRdb running MiXCR on the PCR reads. The sample holds hundreds of thousands of distinct CDR3 sequences; roughly 40% are singletons and the top ten take around 8%. Sequencing used blood. The receptors come from a girl aged 2 to 9 with multiple sclerosis.

The J gene is TRBJ2-7, the V gene TRBV29-1; D perhaps matches TRBD2 (5 bases). Trimming cost V 1 base and J 2 bases, with 9 bases left between them. The germline V gene has CDR1 SQVTM and CDR2 ANQGSEA. The CDR3 has 13 residues. This CDR3 reads CSVEGTETYEQYF. The CDR3 DNA follows: TGCAGCGTTGAAGGGACTGAGACCTACGAGCAGTACTTC.

The rearrangement links TRBV12-3 or TRBV12-4 to TRBJ2-5; TRBD2 might be the D (7 bases). V was cut by 6 bases and J by 11 bases, with 22 bases left in between. This CDR3 has 14 residues. CDR3 sequence reads: CASSHRIRGGEQYF. In nucleotides, the CDR3 is TGTGCCAGCAGCCACCGGATCAGGGGAGGGGAGCAGTACTTC.

This clonotype occurred a few times. The rearrangement joins TRBV6-6 to TRBJ2-3, with no clear D. The CDR3 contains 13 residues. Trimming removed 3 bases from V and 6 bases from J, with 10 bases in between. Germline CDR1 reads MNHNY; CDR2 reads SVGAGI (reference sequence). CDR3 nucleotide sequence: TGTGCCAGCAGTTATGGTACCGGGGATACGCAGTATTTT. This codes for CASSYGTGDTQYF.

V usage is TRBV9 and J usage is TRBJ2-5; D remains unclear. With the DNA end fitting TRBJ2-7 better, the J assignment may be wrong. This CDR3 has 13 residues. Germline CDR1 reads SGDLS; CDR2 reads YYNGEE. The CDR3 coding sequence is TGTGCCAGCAGCGTCGACCTGGGTTACGAGCAGTACTTC. It codes for CASSVDLGYEQYF.

This clonotype showed up just a few times. This chain links TRBV11-2 with TRBJ2-7; D possibly corresponds to TRBD1 (5 bases). CDR3 size: 18 residues. Trimming stripped 0 bases from V and 5 bases from J, with 23 bases between. CDR1 is SGHAT, CDR2 FQNNGV, per germline. The CDR3 spells CASSLELSGSGRWDEQYF. The CDR3 nucleotides are TGTGCCAGCAGCTTAGAGTTGTCAGGGTCTGGGCGCTGGGACGAGCAGTACTTC.

The genes are TRBV28 and TRBJ2-4, with 8 bases fitting TRBD2. The better agreement between TRBJ2-7 and the DNA end casts doubt on the J call. Germline V gene data show CDR1 as MDHEN and CDR2 as SYDVKM. This CDR3 region has 17 residues. The CDR3 spells CASSLRLGPAGGYEQYF. In DNA form, the CDR3 reads TGTGCCAGCAGTCTACGGCTAGGGCCGGCGGGAGGCTACGAGCAGTACTTC.

This clonotype was counted only a few times. The chain has TRBV10-1 and TRBJ1-4; 7 positions agree with TRBD1. CDR1 is WNHNN and CDR2 is SYGVQD in the germline V gene (reference sequence). The CDR3 loop spans 13 amino acids. V lost 4 bases to trimming and J lost 4 bases; unmatched junction nucleotides: 0. CDR3 coding DNA: TGCGCCAGCAGTGGGGACAGTAATGAAAAACTGTTTTTT. Translating gives CASSGDSNEKLFF.

The CDR3 protein is CAISELDRGNEKLFF. The CDR3 nucleotides are TGTGCCATCAGTGAACTCGACAGGGGGAATGAAAAACTGTTTTTT. The V and J genes are TRBV10-3 and TRBJ1-4, with 9 bases identical to TRBD1. In germline, CDR1 is ENHRY, CDR2 SYGVKD. The V gene end was trimmed by 3 bases and the J gene end by 5 bases; junction bases not matched to a gene: 4. This CDR3 is 15 amino acids long.

The genes are TRBV7-2 and TRBJ1-1, with 7 bases lining up with TRBD1. The germline CDR1 and CDR2 sequences are SGHTA and FQGNSA. With V trimmed by 7 bases and J by 2 bases, 4 bases remained unmatched. CDR3 size: 13 residues. CDR3 region: CASNRQGNTEAFF. In DNA, the CDR3 is TGTGCCAGCAACCGACAGGGCAACACTGAAGCTTTCTTT.

V gene TRBV6-6 combines with J gene TRBJ2-7; 12 nucleotides line up with TRBD2. Germline CDR1 MNHNY, CDR2 SVGAGI (reference sequence). The CDR3 consists of 15 residues. V dropped 0 bases and J dropped 4; count of bases not matched to a gene: 1. In nucleotides, the CDR3 is TGTGCCAGCAGTTACTCTACTAGCGGGAGGTACGAGCAGTACTTC. This encodes CASSYSTSGRYEQYF.

This chain connects TRBV25-1 to TRBJ2-1, with TRBD1 identical over 11 bases. The germline V gene encodes CDR1 MGHDK and CDR2 SYGVNS. This CDR3 region has 15 residues. V lost 8 bases and J lost 4; bases outside the gene matches: 7. CDR3: CASLGGTGGYNEQFF. The CDR3 nucleotides read TGTGCCAGCCTGGGTGGGACAGGGGGATACAATGAGCAGTTCTTC. Using reference TRBV25-1 and TRBJ2-1 for the parts outside the CDR3, the full variable domain is EADIYQTPRYLVIGTGKKITLECSQTMGHDKMYWYQQDPGMELHLIHYSYGVNSTEKGDLSSESTVSRIRTEHFPLTLESARPSHTSQYLCASLGGTGGYNEQFFGPGTRLTVL.

This clonotype was recorded a few times. The chain links TRBV12-3 or TRBV12-4 to TRBJ2-1, with 9 bases that match TRBD2. The CDR3 loop spans 13 amino acids. V lost 5 bases to trimming and J lost 9 bases; unmatched junction nucleotides: 5. Here the CDR3 DNA reads TGTGCCAGCAGTCCCGGGGGACTAGCTGAGCAGTTCTTC. Translation: CASSPGGLAEQFF.

This clonotype was seen only a few times. This chain links TRBV11-2 with TRBJ2-5; possible D gene TRBD2, 5 bases. This CDR3 is built from 15 residues. The V gene's germline CDR1 is SGHAT and CDR2 FQNNGV. The V end lost 0 bases, the J end lost 1 base, and 9 bases lay between the germline ends. Here the CDR3 DNA reads TGTGCCAGCAGCTTAGAGGCTAGCCTCCAAGAGACCCAGTACTTC. Its translation: CASSLEASLQETQYF.

This clonotype has only a few counts. This chain links TRBV4-1 with TRBJ2-3; 7 bases fit TRBD1. CDR3 length: 14 residues. V was clipped by 7 bases and J by 6 bases; unmatched bases: 10. Germline lookup yields CDR1 MGHRA and CDR2 YSYEKL. The CDR3 spells CASTDRVNFDTQYF. Written as DNA, the CDR3 is TGCGCCAGCACTGACAGGGTAAACTTCGATACGCAGTATTTT.

This chain uses TRBV7-3 with TRBJ2-7, with D possibly being TRBD1 (6 bases). The CDR3 runs to 13 residues. The V end lost 0 bases, the J end lost 7 bases, and 10 bases lay between the germline ends. Germline CDR1 and CDR2: SGHTA and FQGTGA. Here the CDR3 reads CASSLTTGLEQYF. The CDR3 DNA reads as TGTGCCAGCAGCTTAACTACAGGGTTAGAGCAGTACTTC.

This clonotype was counted a few times. V usage is TRBV4-3 and J usage is TRBJ2-7; no definite D call. Trimming cost V 0 bases and J 6 bases, with 15 bases left between them. The germline CDR1 and CDR2 sequences are LGHNA and YSLEER. The CDR3 runs to 15 residues. The CDR3 nucleotides read TGCGCCAGCAGCCAAGATCGGACGGCTTTGAGCGAGCAGTACTTC. Residues: CASSQDRTALSEQYF.

The chain uses TRBV12-3 or TRBV12-4 and TRBJ2-7; 7 nucleotides align to TRBD1. The V and J ends lost 8 bases and 1 base, in that order; junction bases with no gene match: 11. CDR3 length equals 15 residues. CDR3 loop: CASHRSGGLSYEQYF. The CDR3 nucleotides are TGTGCCAGCCACCGGTCAGGGGGTCTTTCCTACGAGCAGTACTTC.

In its sample, this clonotype was seen a few times. The chain employs TRBV28 and TRBJ2-4; D is unresolved. Germline loops: CDR1 MDHEN, CDR2 SYDVKM. V lost 3 bases and J lost 1, with 7 bases in between. The CDR3 has 14 amino acids. For the CDR3, the DNA is TGTGCCAGCAGTTTTGGTTCCGCCAAAAACATTCAGTACTTC. It encodes CASSFGSAKNIQYF.

The rearrangement joins TRBV5-1 to TRBJ1-1; no clear D gene. The CDR3 consists of 14 residues. CDR1 and CDR2 from the germline V gene are SGHRS and YFSETQ. Deletions cut 2 bases from V and 1 base from J, with 9 bases between. The CDR3 DNA sequence: TGCGCCAGCAGCTTCTCAGATGGGAACACTGAAGCTTTCTTT. It is translated as CASSFSDGNTEAFF. The entire variable domain, with the rest obtained from reference TRBV5-1 and TRBJ1-1, is as follows: KAGVTQTPRYLIKTRGQQVTLSCSPISGHRSVSWYQQTPGQGLQFLFEYFSETQRNKGNFPGRFSGRQFSNSRSEMNVSTLELGDSALYLCASSFSDGNTEAFFGQGTRLTVV.

The rearrangement joins TRBV28 to TRBJ2-5; 12 positions match TRBD1. Gene TRBJ2-7 matches the end of the DNA better, so the J call may be wrong. Germline CDR1 reads MDHEN; CDR2 reads SYDVKM. The CDR3 covers 14 residues. The CDR3 sequence: CASSLGQGAREQYF. The CDR3, as DNA: TGTGCCAGCAGTTTGGGACAGGGGGCGCGCGAGCAGTACTTC.

The chain is built from TRBV5-1 and TRBJ2-5, with 8 bases aligning to TRBD2. Germline V gene lookup returns CDR1 SGHRS and CDR2 YFSETQ. The CDR3 has 13 residues. The V gene end was trimmed by 6 bases and the J gene end by 5 bases; junction bases not matched to a gene: 6. CDR3 region: CASKGLAGETQYF. The DNA for the CDR3 is TGCGCCAGCAAAGGACTAGCCGGGGAGACCCAGTACTTC.

This chain connects TRBV20-1 to TRBJ2-7, with TRBD1 as a possible D gene (6 bases). V lost 3 bases, J lost 0 bases, and 12 bases lay in between. CDR1 DFQATT and CDR2 SNEGSKA come from the germline V gene (reference sequence). This CDR3 comprises 14 residues. This chain's CDR3 is CSASWPGVSYEQYF. As DNA, the CDR3 is TGCAGTGCTAGTTGGCCAGGGGTCTCCTACGAGCAGTACTTC.